A single sample gave rise to the 10 T cell receptor beta chains below, sequenced in a study of T cell repertoires in cytomegalovirus infection. The antigens these receptors bind are not known. TCRdb re-derived calls from the reads in MiXCR, one entry per CDR3 protein. The sample shows 900,000 to 950,000 distinct CDR3 sequences, approximately 31% of them seen only once. The material was cultured CD8+ T cells from PBMCs, obtained from culture after CMV antigen stimulation. The receptor set was obtained from a human donor in good health (CMV status not recorded). Some clones in this sample may be carry-over from other donors' samples.

This chain uses TRBV6-1 with TRBJ2-4; D not resolved. V gave up 5 bases and J gave up 0 bases, with 23 bases separating them. The germline CDR1 and CDR2 sequences are MNHNS and SASEGT. This CDR3 region has 19 residues. The CDR3 bases are TGTGCCAGCAGTCCGAAATGGCGGTTGGCGGACCTAGCCAAAAACATTCAGTACTTC. Protein sequence: CASSPKWRLADLAKNIQYF.

The CDR3 is CASSYAFTAPQHF. CDR3 DNA sequence: TGTGCCAGCAGTTACGCATTTACCGCACCCCAGCATTTT. The chain links TRBV6-5 to TRBJ1-5; D unclear. This CDR3 is 13 amino acids long. Per germline, CDR1 MNHEY and CDR2 SVGAGI. V was pared by 2 bases and J by 10 bases, with 12 bases between.

This clonotype appeared many times. The chain carries TRBV7-6 and TRBJ1-2; weak D call: TRBD1 (6 bases). V was pared by 5 bases and J by 4 bases, with 8 bases between. Per germline, CDR1 SGHVS and CDR2 FNYEAQ. CDR3 size: 12 residues. CDR3 nucleotides: TGTGCCAGCAGCGCGGACAGCTATGGCTACACCTTC. Protein sequence: CASSADSYGYTF.

The chain employs TRBV28 and TRBJ2-1; either TRBD1 or TRBD2 may supply D (5 bases each). V was pared by 3 bases and J by 0 bases, with 12 bases between. The CDR3 extends over 16 amino acids. Germline V gene data show CDR1 as MDHEN and CDR2 as SYDVKM. The CDR3 DNA is TGTGCCAGCAGTTTGTTCCGGGACGACTCCTACAATGAGCAGTTCTTC. It codes for CASSLFRDDSYNEQFF.

The sample holds many counts of this clonotype. V and J are TRBV6-1 and TRBJ2-5; the match to TRBD2 covers 7 bases. Trimming took 6 bases from V and 3 from J; bases not matched to a gene: 13. This CDR3 region has 16 residues. Germline V gives CDR1 MNHNS, CDR2 SASEGT. CDR3 in amino acids: CASSERTRGVEETQYF. The CDR3 DNA sequence: TGTGCCAGCAGCGAGAGGACTAGGGGAGTGGAAGAGACCCAGTACTTC.

The V call is TRBV12-5, the J call TRBJ2-7; D tentatively fits TRBD1 or TRBD2 (5 bases each). The germline V gene encodes CDR1 LGHNT and CDR2 FRNRAP. Trimming cost V 5 bases and J 3 bases, with 8 bases left between them. The CDR3 length is 12 residues. This CDR3 reads CASGEGYYEQYF. In DNA form, the CDR3 reads TGTGCTAGTGGTGAGGGGTACTACGAGCAGTACTTC.

The table lists this clonotype with a count of one. An end of the junction does not agree with germline; a read error may underlie this. The chain carries TRBV7-9 and TRBJ1-3; tentative D call: TRBD1 (5 bases). The CDR3 covers 14 residues. Germline-derived CDR1 and CDR2 are SEHNR and FQNEAQ (reference sequence). The CDR3 is CVSSRDRAGNTIYF. CDR3 bases: TGTGTCAGCAGCCGTGACAGAGCTGGAAACACCATATATTTT.

This clonotype was counted at least ten times. The chain uses TRBV7-2 and TRBJ2-7, with 8 nucleotides matching TRBD1. Germline CDR1 and CDR2: SGHTA and FQGNSA. The junction had 7 bases not matched to a gene; V was cut back by 6 bases and J by 3 bases. CDR3 length: 14 amino acids. CDR3 in amino acids: CASSLDRVGYEQYF. The DNA of the CDR3 is TGTGCCAGCAGTTTGGACAGGGTCGGCTACGAGCAGTACTTC. Full variable domain (outside the CDR3, taken from reference TRBV7-2 and TRBJ2-7): GAGVSQSPSNKVTEKGKDVELRCDPISGHTALYWYRQSLGQGLEFLIYFQGNSAPDKSGLPSDRFSAERTGGSVSTLTIQRTQQEDSAVYLCASSLDRVGYEQYFGPGTRLTVT.

This chain uses TRBV27 with TRBJ2-1; 12 nucleotides line up with TRBD2. Germline CDR1 is MNHEY and CDR2 is SMNVEV (reference sequence). After removal of 4 bases from V and 3 bases from J, the junction contained 7 bases not matched to a gene. The CDR3 contains 17 residues. CDR3 sequence (DNA): TGTGCCAGCAGTTATACCGGACTAGCGGGGAGCTACAATGAGCAGTTCTTC. It encodes CASSYTGLAGSYNEQFF.

The J gene is TRBJ2-7, the V gene TRBV7-6; D not resolved. The CDR3 has 13 amino acids. Germline CDR1 and CDR2: SGHVS and FNYEAQ. The ends were cut back, 6 bases at V and 7 bases at J, with 16 bases in the middle. The CDR3 sequence is CASSPTRVGEQYF. The CDR3 DNA sequence: TGTGCCAGCAGTCCCACGAGAGTAGGGGAGCAGTACTTC.